The rows below give T cell receptor beta chains drawn from one sample of a study of siplizumab effects on memory and regulatory T cells. Profiled with immunoSEQ multiplex PCR; TCRdb holds only in-frame clones, not every one. The repertoire holds about 63,000 clones, with less than 85% as singletons. The sample was memory CD4+ T cells sorted from blood. These receptors were collected from a human donor in good health. CDR3s include the opening cysteine and the closing phenylalanine or tryptophan. D genes are given only for firm matches. Some rows mark clone size as missing; the rest say once, few, many or name a class of expanded clone.

clone size	D gene	V gene	J gene	CDR3 length	CDR3 DNA	CDR3 protein
NA	NA	TRBV27	TRBJ2-1	17	TGTGCCAGCAGTCCCGCTAGTGGCGCACCCTCCTACAATGAGCAGTTCTTC	CASSPASGAPSYNEQFF
NA	TRBD1	TRBV29-1	TRBJ2-5	13	TGCAGCGTATCCGGGACAGAGCAAGAGACCCAGTACTTC	CSVSGTEQETQYF
once	NA	TRBV19	TRBJ2-7	13	TGTGCCAGTAGTACCGGACCTACCTACGAGCAGTACTTC	CASSTGPTYEQYF
NA	NA	TRBV6-1	TRBJ1-2	13	TGTGCCAGCAGGTCTTCGGGACAAGGTGGCTACACCTTC	CASRSSGQGGYTF
few	NA	TRBV4-2	TRBJ1-5	16	TGTGCCAGCAGCCAAGTAAGAGGGAATAGCAATCAGCCCCAGCATTTT	CASSQVRGNSNQPQHF
once	NA	TRBV9	TRBJ2-7	13	TGTGCCAGCAGCCGGGACCCAGTGTACGAGCAGTACTTC	CASSRDPVYEQYF
NA	NA	TRBV7-2	TRBJ1-3	12	TGTGCCACGGGGGAGTCTGGAAACACCATATATTTT	CATGESGNTIYF
once	NA	TRBV28	TRBJ1-1	12	TGTGCCAGCAGTTTAGGGACACCCCCAGCTTTCTTT	CASSLGTPPAFF
NA	TRBD1	TRBV19	TRBJ2-3	15	TGTGCCAGTGCAGACAGGGGAACTAGCACAGATACGCAGTATTTT	CASADRGTSTDTQYF
NA	NA	TRBV6-5	TRBJ1-5	15	TGTGCCAGCAGTCCACAAGGGGCCCGCAATCAGCCCCAGCATTTT	CASSPQGARNQPQHF
NA	NA	TRBV7-2	TRBJ1-1	12	TGTGCCAGCAGCTTAGGGGCCACTGAAGCTTTCTTT	CASSLGATEAFF
NA	NA	TRBV11-1	TRBJ2-7	12	TGTGCCAGCAGTCCCGACGGCTACGAGCAGTACTTC	CASSPDGYEQYF
NA	TRBD2	TRBV19	TRBJ2-3	15	TGTGCCAGTAGTTCATTCGGGGGGAAAACAGATACGCAGTATTTT	CASSSFGGKTDTQYF
NA	NA	TRBV6-1	TRBJ2-2	13	TGTGCCAGCAGAGCCGGGGACACCGGGGAGCTGTTTTTT	CASRAGDTGELFF
NA	TRBD1	TRBV9	TRBJ1-4	17	TGTGCCAGCAGCGTAGATCAGGGGGACAGATTGAATGAAAAACTGTTTTTT	CASSVDQGDRLNEKLFF